This T cell receptor beta chain was identified in a study of cytomegalovirus exposure and HLA in healthy donors. Primers included in the PCR were 60 Vbeta and 13 Jbeta primers. Produced via immunoSEQ multiplex PCR; TCRdb's table is partial and in-frame only. The sample records 150,000 to 200,000 clones, around 78% being singletons. The V end was cut by 0 bases, the J end by 7 bases, with 19 bases between. The CDR3 spans 18 residues. Germline CDR1 reads MGHRA; CDR2 reads YSYEKL. This TCR was sampled from a woman in her forties in good health and CMV-seronegative. The V gene is TRBV4-1, the J gene TRBJ1-6; D unclear. The sample taken for sequencing was PBMCs. The CDR3 loop reads CASSQDRAPTSLNSPLHF. The DNA for the CDR3 is TGCGCCAGCAGCCAAGATCGCGCTCCCACCTCCTTGAATTCACCCCTCCACTTT.